This section outlines one T cell receptor beta chain sequence together with its context. As originally analysed: Researchers report that nucleated cell counts were estimated from reference gene primer amplification. TCRdb's copy holds only in-frame clones and misses some; the assay was immunoSEQ multiplex PCR. The DNA was the basis for D and trimming; V, J and clone size are from that table. Counted here are approximately 140,000 clones, roughly 84% occurring once; the ten biggest clones make up around 2.1%. The data originate from a study of blood T cell repertoires in COVID-19. For the study at large: Researchers got acute and convalescent COVID-19 samples from the United States, Italy and Spain. PBMCs, B-cell-depleted T cells, or T cells were the source of the cDNA or gDNA that made up the material.

Unmatched junction bases numbered 3, after V lost 3 bases and J lost 10 bases. This CDR3 is 12 amino acids long. The sample consisted of peripheral blood. The TCR sequence derives from a man aged 70-80 years with acute or convalescent COVID-19. This rearrangement joins TRBV12-3 or TRBV12-4 to TRBJ1-3, with 7 bases aligning to TRBD1. The CDR3 sequence is CASSLRGPTIYF. The CDR3 DNA sequence: TGTGCCAGCAGTTTGAGGGGGCCTACCATATATTTT.